This TCR beta chain was profiled in a study of cytomegalovirus exposure and HLA in healthy donors. Study-wide context: From donors who were HLA-typed, an early data release held approximately 80 million unique TCRs.

From germline, CDR1 is SEHNR and CDR2 FQNEAQ (reference sequence). The V and J ends lost 2 bases and 5 bases respectively, with 10 bases between them. This CDR3 spans 13 amino acids. The primer mix had 60 Vbeta and 13 Jbeta primers. Sequencing was performed with immunoSEQ multiplex PCR; in TCRdb, only in-frame clones are kept and a portion is missing. The top ten clones hold around 3% of a sample with around 130,000 clones, about 79% of them seen once. This chain connects TRBV7-9 to TRBJ2-7; TRBD1 is a possible D gene (6 bases). Sequencing was carried out using PBMCs. The sequence derives from a woman in her late teens or twenties in good health and CMV-seropositive. The CDR3 region is CASSLQGFDEQYF. As DNA, the CDR3 is TGTGCCAGCAGCTTACAGGGGTTCGACGAGCAGTACTTC.